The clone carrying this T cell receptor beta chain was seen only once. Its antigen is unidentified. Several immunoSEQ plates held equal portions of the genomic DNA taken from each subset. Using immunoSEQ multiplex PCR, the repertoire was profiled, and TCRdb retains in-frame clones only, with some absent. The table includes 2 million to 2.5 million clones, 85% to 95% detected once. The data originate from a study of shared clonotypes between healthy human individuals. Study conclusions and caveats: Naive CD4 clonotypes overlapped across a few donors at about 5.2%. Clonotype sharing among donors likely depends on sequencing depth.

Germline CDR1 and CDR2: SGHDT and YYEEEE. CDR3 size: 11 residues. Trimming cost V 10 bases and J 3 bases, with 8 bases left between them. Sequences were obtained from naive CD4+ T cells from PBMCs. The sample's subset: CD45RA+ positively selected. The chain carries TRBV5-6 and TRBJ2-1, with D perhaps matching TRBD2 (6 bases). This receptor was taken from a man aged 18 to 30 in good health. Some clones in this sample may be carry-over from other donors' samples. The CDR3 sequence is CAAGSYNEQFF. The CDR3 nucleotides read TGTGCCGCCGGGAGCTACAATGAGCAGTTCTTC.